One sample yielded the 22 T cell receptor beta chains listed below, sequenced in a study of T cell clonotyping in hematopoietic cell transplantation. Only in-frame clones appear in the TCRdb table, and some are missing; sequencing was by immunoSEQ multiplex PCR. The data contain some 6,000 clones, about 89% of them seen just once; the ten biggest clones take up roughly 8%. Sequencing used peripheral blood mononuclear cells, obtained 100 days after allogeneic stem cell transplant. These receptors were collected from a male patient aged 40 to 55 who had an allogeneic stem cell transplant from an unrelated donor, so the T cells may come from the graft donor. Some clones in this sample may be carry-over from other donors' samples.

This chain uses TRBV5-4 with TRBJ2-1; TRBD2 matches at 10 bases. Germline trimming cut 4 bases from V and 4 bases from J; bases unmatched to any gene: 5. Germline V gives CDR1 SGHNT, CDR2 YYREEE (reference sequence). This CDR3 is 15 amino acids long. The CDR3 region has the DNA TGTGCCAGCAGCGCAGCGGGGGGGGCGTACAATGAGCAGTTCTTC. Its translation is CASSAAGGAYNEQFF.

The CDR3 region has the DNA TGTGCCTGGAGTAGGGCCCGGGGCGGCGGCTACACCTTC. This translates into CAWSRARGGGYTF. J is TRBJ1-2 and V is TRBV30, with a tentative D call TRBD1 (5 bases). The CDR3 loop spans 13 amino acids. Germline assignment: CDR1 GTSNPN and CDR2 SVGIG (reference sequence). Trimming removed 2 bases at V and 8 bases at J, with 15 bases between.

The chain is built from TRBV23-1 and TRBJ2-2; D is ambiguous. TRBV23-1 is an ORF for which the function is uncertain. Trimming took off 3 bases at V and 5 bases at J, with 16 bases between the two ends. This CDR3 is 16 amino acids long. CDR3 nucleotide sequence: TGCGCCAGCAGTCAGTGTTGGAGAGAACGAACCGGGGAGCTGTTTTTT. Its translation is CASSQCWRERTGELFF.

The chain is built from TRBV19 and TRBJ2-7; TRBD2 matches 11 bases. CDR1 LNHDA and CDR2 SQIVND come from the germline V gene (reference sequence). The CDR3 is made up of 15 amino acids. The J segment lost 5 bases and the V segment lost 6 bases, leaving 9 bases of the junction unmatched. The DNA for the CDR3 is TGTGCCAGTAGCTCAATAGCGGGGGGGCCGCACGAGCAGTACTTC. This encodes CASSSIAGGPHEQYF.

J is TRBJ2-3 and V is TRBV11-1, with TRBD1 matching 7 bases. Trimming removed 1 base from V and 3 bases from J; junction bases left unmatched: 7. This CDR3 spans 16 amino acids. The germline CDR1 and CDR2 sequences are SGHAT and FQDESV (reference sequence). The CDR3 DNA sequence: TGTGCCAGCAGCTTAGGGGTCAGGGGGACGACAGATACGCAGTATTTT. Translation: CASSLGVRGTTDTQYF.

This rearrangement joins TRBV7-8 to TRBJ1-3; D gene ambiguous. V lost 5 bases to trimming and J lost 2 bases, with 7 bases between them. This CDR3 is 13 amino acids long. Germline lookup yields CDR1 SGHVS and CDR2 FQNEAQ. The CDR3 region is CASSPGAGNTIYF. CDR3 bases: TGTGCCAGCAGCCCCGGGGCTGGAAACACCATATATTTT. The full variable domain, completed using reference TRBV7-8 and TRBJ1-3, is GAGVSQSPRYKVAKRGQDVALRCDPISGHVSLFWYQQALGQGPEFLTYFQNEAQLDKSGLPSDRFFAERPEGSVSTLKIQRTQQEDSAVYLCASSPGAGNTIYFGEGSWLTVV.

The chain joins TRBV7-8 to TRBJ1-1; the D is unclear. Germline loops: CDR1 SGHVS, CDR2 FQNEAQ. Trimming took 1 base from V and 1 from J, leaving 13 bases between them. The length of the CDR3 is 16 residues. The chain's CDR3 is CASSLGAQISNTEAFF. CDR3 DNA: TGTGCCAGCAGCTTAGGGGCGCAGATATCGAACACTGAAGCTTTCTTT.

This clone was recorded only once. The J gene is TRBJ2-5, the V gene TRBV29-1, with 7 bases that match TRBD2. J gave up 5 bases and V 5 bases, and 8 bases lay outside the gene matches. Germline lookup yields CDR1 SQVTM and CDR2 ANQGSEA. The CDR3 runs 13 residues. The CDR3: CSVRRGFSETQYF. CDR3 in DNA: TGCAGCGTTAGGCGGGGGTTTTCGGAGACCCAGTACTTC.

This clone was seen just once. The chain links TRBV30 to TRBJ2-7; possibly TRBD2 for D (6 bases). V lost 6 bases, J lost 3 bases, and 18 bases lay in between. Per the germline V gene, CDR1 is GTSNPN and CDR2 is SVGIG (reference sequence). This CDR3 has 14 residues. This CDR3 reads CACNGGVSLYEQYF. The CDR3 region has the DNA TGTGCCTGCAACGGAGGGGTAAGTCTCTACGAGCAGTACTTC.

The CDR3 DNA is TGTGCCAGTCGGGGAGGTGGAAATGAAGCTTTCTTT. Its protein product is CASRGGGNEAFF. The chain recombines TRBV6-6 with TRBJ1-1; no definite D call. This CDR3 spans 12 amino acids. Trimming shortened V by 9 bases and J by 7 bases, and 15 bases separated the two germline ends. Germline loops: CDR1 MNHNY, CDR2 SVGAGI (reference sequence).

The rearrangement uses TRBV4-1 and TRBJ2-7; no reliable D call. Trimming pared 0 bases from V and 1 base from J, leaving 13 bases between. Germline CDR1 and CDR2: MGHRA and YSYEKL. The length of the CDR3 is 16 residues. The CDR3 is CASSQDRLTRSYEQYF. Here the CDR3 DNA reads TGCGCCAGCAGCCAAGATCGTCTCACCAGGTCCTACGAGCAGTACTTC.

The V and J genes are TRBV6-6 and TRBJ2-4; D perhaps matches TRBD1 (6 bases). The CDR3 is made up of 16 amino acids. V was shortened by 2 bases and J by 1 base, with 12 bases between the two germline ends. Germline V gene lookup returns CDR1 MNHNY and CDR2 SVGAGI (reference sequence). CDR3 coding DNA: TGTGCCAGCAGTTACGCCGACAGGTTTGCCAAAAACATTCAGTACTTC. Its protein is CASSYADRFAKNIQYF.

V is TRBV28 and J is TRBJ2-3; 7 bases map to TRBD2. J lost 5 bases, V lost 7 bases, and 12 bases had no gene match. The germline CDR1 and CDR2 sequences are MDHEN and SYDVKM. CDR3 length: 15 amino acids. In DNA, the CDR3 is TGTGCCAGCACCCCACAAGGACTAGTGGAAGATACGCAGTATTTT. Translation gives CASTPQGLVEDTQYF.

The chain links TRBV7-2 to TRBJ2-7; the D call may be TRBD1 or TRBD2 (5 bases each). In germline, CDR1 is SGHTA, CDR2 FQGNSA. V dropped 5 bases and J dropped 0 bases, with 14 bases sitting between them. This CDR3 has 15 amino acids. This CDR3 is CASSLSGDPSYEQYF. The CDR3 bases are TGTGCCAGCAGCCTGAGTGGGGACCCCTCCTACGAGCAGTACTTC.

The chain uses TRBV4-1 and TRBJ2-7; D is uncertain. Trimming stripped 1 base from V and 6 bases from J, with 10 bases between. The CDR3 contains 13 residues. Germline CDR1 reads MGHRA; CDR2 reads YSYEKL. DNA of the CDR3: TGCGCCAGCAGCCAAGGTCCTATCGGCGAGCAGTACTTC. The encoded protein is CASSQGPIGEQYF.

The genes are TRBV11-2 and TRBJ1-1; D uncertain. Germline values: CDR1 SGHAT, CDR2 FQNNGV. CDR3 size: 15 residues. Trimming removed 4 bases at V and 0 bases at J, with 12 bases between. CDR3 nucleotide sequence: TGTGCCAGCAGCTCGGCCTGGCAGCTGAACACTGAAGCTTTCTTT. Its protein is CASSSAWQLNTEAFF.

The chain joins TRBV7-9 to TRBJ2-5; 7 nucleotides agree with TRBD1. With 2 bases clipped from V and 4 bases from J, the junction kept 4 bases outside the gene matches. CDR3 size: 14 residues. The germline V gene has CDR1 SEHNR and CDR2 FQNEAQ (reference sequence). CDR3 in amino acids: CASSLTNRGETQYF. The CDR3 nucleotides are TGTGCCAGCAGCTTAACGAACAGGGGAGAGACCCAGTACTTC.

The chain recombines TRBV4-1 with TRBJ1-4; 8 positions agree with TRBD1. V lost 4 bases, J lost 2 bases, and 6 bases stayed unmatched. This CDR3 contains 16 residues. Per germline, CDR1 MGHRA and CDR2 YSYEKL. CDR3 residues: CASSRNTGGTNEKLFF. The CDR3 nucleotides read TGCGCCAGCAGCCGTAACACAGGGGGTACTAATGAAAAACTGTTTTTT.

J is TRBJ2-7 and V is TRBV5-1; D unclear. CDR3 length equals 14 residues. Germline V lookup: CDR1 SGHRS, CDR2 YFSETQ. The ends were cut back, 5 bases at V and 5 bases at J, with 17 bases in the middle. Here the CDR3 reads CASRDPLRSHEQYF. DNA for the CDR3: TGCGCCAGCAGAGATCCCCTAAGGAGTCACGAGCAGTACTTC.

Comment on this clone: Compared with germline, one end of the junction differs, possibly owing to a read error. The chain uses TRBV5-1 and TRBJ2-7; 8 positions match TRBD1. This CDR3 is 12 amino acids long. Germline CDR1 reads SGHRS; CDR2 reads YFSETQ. The CDR3: CASSFSTGTGSF. The CDR3, as DNA: TGCGCCAGCAGCTTTTCCACCGGGACAGGAAGCTTC.

The chain joins TRBV27 to TRBJ1-1; 8 nucleotides match TRBD1. CDR3 length: 13 amino acids. The V segment lost 6 bases and the J segment 4 bases; nucleotides outside the gene matches: 4. Germline CDR1 and CDR2: MNHEY and SMNVEV (reference sequence). The CDR3 DNA is TGTGCCAGCAGGACACAGGGGGTCACTGAAGCTTTCTTT. Protein product: CASRTQGVTEAFF.

This chain links TRBV4-1 with TRBJ2-7, with D uncertain. The CDR3 totals 13 residues. The germline V and J ends were trimmed by 3 bases and 3 bases, with 9 bases remaining between them. The germline V gene has CDR1 MGHRA and CDR2 YSYEKL. The chain's CDR3 is CASSHGQYYEQYF. The CDR3 DNA reads TGCGCCAGCAGCCACGGTCAGTACTACGAGCAGTACTTC.